The rows below give T cell receptor beta chains drawn from one sample of a study of cytomegalovirus exposure and HLA in healthy donors. Sequenced by immunoSEQ multiplex PCR; TCRdb stores in-frame clones only, minus some. The profile shows 95,000 to 110,000 clones, about 80% of them singletons. The sample was PBMCs. Receptors originate from a woman aged 35 to 49 in good health and CMV-seronegative. CDR3s include the opening cysteine and the closing phenylalanine or tryptophan. Fields, in order: CDR3 DNA, CDR3 protein, J gene, clone size, D gene, V gene. D genes are given only for firm matches. Size is omitted from some rows. Given values are once, few, many or a class for expanded clones.

DNA: TGTGCCAGCAGGGCCCAGGGACTCTCTGGAAACACCATATATTTT
CDR3: CASRAQGLSGNTIYF
J: TRBJ1-3
size: -
D: -
V: TRBV28

DNA: TGCGCCAGCAGCCGAGCGACTGGAAACACCGGGGAGCTGTTTTTT
CDR3: CASSRATGNTGELFF
J: TRBJ2-2
size: once
D: -
V: TRBV4-1

DNA: TGTGCCAGTAGTATTCTAGCGGGAGCAGAAAATGAGCAGTTCTTC
CDR3: CASSILAGAENEQFF
J: TRBJ2-1
size: -
D: TRBD2
V: TRBV19

DNA: TGTGCCAGCAGTAACAACAGGGTTACCATATATTTT
CDR3: CASSNNRVTIYF
J: TRBJ1-3
size: -
D: -
V: TRBV28

DNA: TGTGCCAGCAGCCTCGGGAGGGATCAGCCCCAGCATTTT
CDR3: CASSLGRDQPQHF
J: TRBJ1-5
size: -
D: -
V: TRBV7-2

DNA: TGTGCCAGTAGTATAACCCCGGGACAGGGAAGGGAAGAAACTGAAGCTTTCTTT
CDR3: CASSITPGQGREETEAFF
J: TRBJ1-1
size: once
D: TRBD1
V: TRBV19

DNA: TGTGCCAGCAGCTTAGAACAGGGGCTTTGGCAGCCCCAGCATTTT
CDR3: CASSLEQGLWQPQHF
J: TRBJ1-5
size: -
D: TRBD1
V: TRBV7-6

DNA: TGTGCCAGCAGCCTAGGGGCGGGATACGAGCAGTACTTC
CDR3: CASSLGAGYEQYF
J: TRBJ2-7
size: -
D: -
V: TRBV7-8

DNA: TGTGCCAGCAGCTTGTCCGCGGAAGATGCACCCCTCCACTTT
CDR3: CASSLSAEDAPLHF
J: TRBJ1-6
size: -
D: -
V: TRBV5-6

DNA: TGTGCCAGCAGCTTCTCTGTGGGGGACAGGGTAGGTGAGCAGTACTTC
CDR3: CASSFSVGDRVGEQYF
J: TRBJ2-7
size: once
D: TRBD1
V: TRBV13

DNA: TGCGCCAGCAGCCAAGATTGGACAGGGACCGAAAAACTGTTTTTT
CDR3: CASSQDWTGTEKLFF
J: TRBJ1-4
size: -
D: TRBD1
V: TRBV4-3

DNA: TGTGCCAGTAGGACCTCCCGGGGAACCCAGTACTTC
CDR3: CASRTSRGTQYF
J: TRBJ2-5
size: -
D: -
V: TRBV19

DNA: TGTGCCAGCAGCTTCCAATTAGCGGCCTACAATGAGCAGTTCTTC
CDR3: CASSFQLAAYNEQFF
J: TRBJ2-1
size: -
D: -
V: TRBV11-2

DNA: TGTGCCAGCAGCTTAACAGGGGGCGGTCAGGAGACCCAGTACTTC
CDR3: CASSLTGGGQETQYF
J: TRBJ2-5
size: -
D: TRBD1
V: TRBV7-2

DNA: TGTGCCAGCAGCTTGGGGGTAGCAGGGGTGGAGCAGTACTTC
CDR3: CASSLGVAGVEQYF
J: TRBJ2-7
size: -
D: -
V: TRBV5-5

DNA: TGTGCCAGTAGTAGGGACAGGGGTCCCTCCTACGAGCAGTACTTC
CDR3: CASSRDRGPSYEQYF
J: TRBJ2-7
size: -
D: TRBD1
V: TRBV19

DNA: TGTGCCAGCAGCTTAGAGGTACCCCCGAGCGACTACAATGAGCAGTTCTTC
CDR3: CASSLEVPPSDYNEQFF
J: TRBJ2-1
size: -
D: -
V: TRBV7-2

DNA: TGTGCCAGCAGTGCCCCTAGCGGGGGGGCGGGCTATGAGCAGTTCTTC
CDR3: CASSAPSGGAGYEQFF
J: TRBJ2-1
size: -
D: TRBD2
V: TRBV5-4

DNA: TGTGCCAGCAGTGCGACTAGCGGGAGAACCGGGGAGCTGTTTTTT
CDR3: CASSATSGRTGELFF
J: TRBJ2-2
size: once
D: TRBD2
V: TRBV11-2

DNA: TGTGCCACCAGCAGAGTACCCACGGCTGAAGCTTTCTTT
CDR3: CATSRVPTAEAFF
J: TRBJ1-1
size: -
D: -
V: TRBV15

DNA: TGTGCCTGGCTACAAACTACTAGCGGCATTCGATCCACCGGGGAGCTGTTTTTT
CDR3: CAWLQTTSGIRSTGELFF
J: TRBJ2-2
size: -
D: TRBD2
V: TRBV30

DNA: TGTGCCAGCAGCTTTGGGCAATCTCGGGATACGCAGTATTTT
CDR3: CASSFGQSRDTQYF
J: TRBJ2-3
size: -
D: -
V: TRBV7-3

DNA: TGTGCCTGGAGTCCGGACAGGTTTACTGAAGCTTTCTTT
CDR3: CAWSPDRFTEAFF
J: TRBJ1-1
size: -
D: TRBD1
V: TRBV30

DNA: TGTGCCAGCAGCAAAACAGGGGGCAAGTACAATGAGCAGTTCTTC
CDR3: CASSKTGGKYNEQFF
J: TRBJ2-1
size: -
D: TRBD1
V: TRBV11-2

DNA: TGTGCCAGCAATGACCATCTTTTCCAGGAGTACTTC
CDR3: CASNDHLFQEYF
J: TRBJ2-7
size: -
D: -
V: TRBV28

DNA: TGTGCCAGCAGCTTAGGGGTACACGCGGGAGGGGAACACAATGAGCAGTTCTTC
CDR3: CASSLGVHAGGEHNEQFF
J: TRBJ2-1
size: -
D: TRBD2
V: TRBV7-6

DNA: TGTGCCAGCACTCCCCGGGACTACCAAGAGACCCAGTACTTC
CDR3: CASTPRDYQETQYF
J: TRBJ2-5
size: -
D: -
V: TRBV2

DNA: TGTGCCAGTAGTATATGGGAGGGGAACACCGGGGAGCTGTTTTTT
CDR3: CASSIWEGNTGELFF
J: TRBJ2-2
size: -
D: TRBD2
V: TRBV19

DNA: TGTGCCAGCAGTTACTCGAGGTTAGAGTGGAAAAAACTGTTTTTT
CDR3: CASSYSRLEWKKLFF
J: TRBJ1-4
size: -
D: -
V: TRBV6-5

DNA: TGTGCCAGCAGCTCGCTCCCCTCTAGCGGGGAAACCTACGAGCAGTACTTC
CDR3: CASSSLPSSGETYEQYF
J: TRBJ2-7
size: -
D: TRBD2
V: TRBV7-6

DNA: TGTGCCAGCAGCCACTCTGATACGCAGTATTTT
CDR3: CASSHSDTQYF
J: TRBJ2-3
size: -
D: -
V: TRBV7-2

DNA: TGCGCCAGCAGCCAAGAACGTAGAGAGAGGGGGCTCTACAATGAGCAGTTCTTC
CDR3: CASSQERRERGLYNEQFF
J: TRBJ2-1
size: few
D: TRBD1
V: TRBV4-3

DNA: TGTGCCAGCAGCTTGGGGACGCCTAGGGGGAATTCACCCCTCCACTTT
CDR3: CASSLGTPRGNSPLHF
J: TRBJ1-6
size: -
D: -
V: TRBV11-2

DNA: TGTGCCAGTAGTATAGATCAAGCGGGAGTCACAGATACGCAGTATTTT
CDR3: CASSIDQAGVTDTQYF
J: TRBJ2-3
size: few
D: TRBD2
V: TRBV19

DNA: TGTGCCAGCAGCTCCCTAGGGGGCTCCGAGCAGTACTTC
CDR3: CASSSLGGSEQYF
J: TRBJ2-7
size: -
D: TRBD1
V: TRBV5-6

DNA: TGTGCCAGCAGCTTGGGGACAGGGTACAATGAGCAGTTCTTC
CDR3: CASSLGTGYNEQFF
J: TRBJ2-1
size: -
D: TRBD1
V: TRBV5-6

DNA: TGTGCCAGCAGCTTAGATTCAGGGGTTAACTATGGCTACACCTTC
CDR3: CASSLDSGVNYGYTF
J: TRBJ1-2
size: -
D: -
V: TRBV7-2

DNA: TGTGCCAGCAGCCTGGACAGTCAGATCTACGAGCAGTACTTC
CDR3: CASSLDSQIYEQYF
J: TRBJ2-7
size: -
D: -
V: TRBV2

DNA: TGCGCCAGCAGCCAAGGCGACAGGGGGGACACTGAAGCTTTCTTT
CDR3: CASSQGDRGDTEAFF
J: TRBJ1-1
size: few
D: TRBD1
V: TRBV4-3

DNA: TGTGCCAGCACCCCCTTCGATACGCAGTATTTT
CDR3: CASTPFDTQYF
J: TRBJ2-3
size: -
D: -
V: TRBV2

DNA: TGTGCCAGCAGCAACGGAGGGGGGGGCCTAACATGGCCTGAAGCTTTCTTT
CDR3: CASSNGGGGLTWPEAFF
J: TRBJ1-1
size: few
D: -
V: TRBV7-9

DNA: TGTGCCAGCAATCGAATGGGACTTGCTACAGATACGCAGTATTTT
CDR3: CASNRMGLATDTQYF
J: TRBJ2-3
size: -
D: -
V: TRBV27

DNA: TGCGCCAGCAGCCAAGATCCTCCCGGGACAGGGACACTTACCTCCAAAAACATTCAGTACTTC
CDR3: CASSQDPPGTGTLTSKNIQYF
J: TRBJ2-4
size: -
D: TRBD1
V: TRBV4-3

DNA: TGTGCCAGCAGCTTCCCTTGGGGTCAGCGGCCCAATGAGCAGTTCTTC
CDR3: CASSFPWGQRPNEQFF
J: TRBJ2-1
size: -
D: -
V: TRBV7-9

DNA: TGTGCCAGAAGCTTGGACAGGGCATACGAGCAGTACTTC
CDR3: CARSLDRAYEQYF
J: TRBJ2-7
size: few
D: -
V: TRBV5-3

DNA: TGTGCCAGCAGCCACAGGGTCGAGGGTACTGAAGCTTTCTTT
CDR3: CASSHRVEGTEAFF
J: TRBJ1-1
size: -
D: -
V: TRBV27

DNA: TGTGCCAGCAGTGCAGACTTGATAGACTCCTACAATGAGCAGTTCTTC
CDR3: CASSADLIDSYNEQFF
J: TRBJ2-1
size: -
D: -
V: TRBV25-1

DNA: TGTGCCAGCTTGAACCCGCTAGGAGGAAATGAGCAGTTCTTC
CDR3: CASLNPLGGNEQFF
J: TRBJ2-1
size: -
D: -
V: TRBV21-1

DNA: TGCGCCAGCAGCCAATTTAGCGGGAGCACCGGGGAGCTGTTTTTT
CDR3: CASSQFSGSTGELFF
J: TRBJ2-2
size: -
D: TRBD2
V: TRBV4-1

DNA: TGTGCCATCAGTGAGATCGGGACAGGGGCCCAGCATTTT
CDR3: CAISEIGTGAQHF
J: TRBJ1-5
size: -
D: TRBD1
V: TRBV10-3

DNA: TGTGCCAGCGGGGAGGGTTTTCGCGAGCAGTACTTC
CDR3: CASGEGFREQYF
J: TRBJ2-7
size: few
D: TRBD2
V: TRBV28

DNA: TGTGCCAGCAGTTTTGGGCACAGCTTCGGGGAGCTGTTTTTT
CDR3: CASSFGHSFGELFF
J: TRBJ2-2
size: -
D: -
V: TRBV28

DNA: TGCGCCAGCAGCTTGTCTGACACCGGGGAGCTGTTTTTT
CDR3: CASSLSDTGELFF
J: TRBJ2-2
size: -
D: -
V: TRBV5-1